Following are 16 T cell receptor beta chains from one sample sequenced in a study of T cell clonotyping in hematopoietic cell transplantation. TCRdb's table, derived via immunoSEQ multiplex PCR, lists solely in-frame clones and lacks some. Found here are more than 7,000 clones, around 89% of them singletons; the top ten hold 4% to 5.5%. This specimen consisted of PBMCs, obtained 30 days after allogeneic stem cell transplant. The receptor set was obtained from a female patient in her fifties who had an allogeneic stem cell transplant from an unrelated donor, so the T cells may come from the graft donor. Some clones in this sample may be carry-over from other donors' samples.

The V and J genes are TRBV2 and TRBJ1-2; D is possibly TRBD1 (6 bases). Germline values: CDR1 SNHLY, CDR2 FYNNEI. V lost 6 bases, J lost 6 bases, and 20 bases lay in between. The CDR3 contains 15 residues. The CDR3: CASRTEWSGHNGYTF. Here the CDR3 DNA reads TGTGCCAGCAGGACAGAATGGTCGGGACATAATGGCTACACCTTC.

The rearrangement links TRBV9 to TRBJ2-5; D may be TRBD2 (6 bases). The CDR3 is 15 residues long. Trimming cost V 0 bases and J 5 bases, with 14 bases left between them. Germline lookup yields CDR1 SGDLS and CDR2 YYNGEE. The CDR3 DNA sequence: TGTGCCAGCAGCGTAGCTGATGGGAGGTGGGAGACCCAGTACTTC. Its translation is CASSVADGRWETQYF.

This chain connects TRBV29-1 to TRBJ2-3, with D tentatively TRBD1 (6 bases). V lost 0 bases and J lost 4, with 17 bases in between. The CDR3 contains 16 residues. From germline, CDR1 is SQVTM and CDR2 ANQGSEA. In nucleotides, the CDR3 is TGCAGCGTTGAAGATCAAGTGACAGGAACATCAGATACGCAGTATTTT. Protein: CSVEDQVTGTSDTQYF.

This chain connects TRBV4-3 to TRBJ1-1, with a weak D call TRBD1 (6 bases). CDR1 and CDR2 (germline): LGHNA, YSLEER. This CDR3 comprises 15 residues. The germline V and J ends were trimmed by 2 bases and 1 base, with 11 bases remaining between them. The DNA of the CDR3 is TGCGCCAGCAGCCAAATTTGGGGGCGGAACACTGAAGCTTTCTTT. Amino acids: CASSQIWGRNTEAFF.

The chain joins TRBV5-1 to TRBJ1-1; D call uncertain. Trimming removed 2 bases at V and 1 base at J, with 6 bases between. This CDR3 region has 13 residues. Germline V CDR1 and CDR2: SGHRS, YFSETQ. CDR3 protein: CASSFGRNTEAFF. The CDR3 nucleotides read TGCGCCAGCAGCTTCGGGCGGAACACTGAAGCTTTCTTT.

This clone occurred once. The gene calls are TRBV20-1 and TRBJ1-1; D ambiguous. CDR1 is DFQATT, CDR2 SNEGSKA, per germline (reference sequence). Trimming shortened V by 3 bases and J by 1 base, and 3 bases separated the two germline ends. This CDR3 region has 11 residues. The chain's CDR3 is CSARANTEAFF. The CDR3 nucleotides are TGCAGTGCTAGGGCGAACACTGAAGCTTTCTTT.

This sequence joins TRBV30 and TRBJ1-1; 9 positions match TRBD1. The trim removed 3 bases at V and 4 bases at J, leaving 3 bases unmatched. The germline gives CDR1 GTSNPN, CDR2 SVGIG (reference sequence). This CDR3 region has 13 residues. In nucleotides, the CDR3 is TGTGCCTGGAGGACAGGGGGGACCACTGAAGCTTTCTTT. Amino acid sequence: CAWRTGGTTEAFF.

The chain recombines TRBV7-6 with TRBJ2-2; 9 bases are a match to TRBD2. The germline V gene encodes CDR1 SGHVS and CDR2 FNYEAQ. The CDR3 loop spans 15 amino acids. Unmatched junction bases numbered 5, after V lost 1 base and J lost 8 bases. The CDR3 coding sequence is TGTGCCAGCAGCTTAGTGCCTAGCGGGATAGGGGAGCTGTTTTTT. Translation: CASSLVPSGIGELFF.

The CDR3 here is CASSGEWGSNEKLFF. The CDR3 nucleotides read TGTGCCAGCAGTGGGGAGTGGGGATCTAATGAAAAACTGTTTTTT. V is TRBV2 and J is TRBJ1-4; D ambiguous. The germline V gene encodes CDR1 SNHLY and CDR2 FYNNEI. The CDR3 contains 15 residues. V shed 4 bases and J shed 3 bases, with 12 bases lying between them.

The chain joins TRBV6-5 to TRBJ2-1; D possibly corresponds to TRBD1 (5 bases). Germline-derived CDR1 and CDR2 are MNHEY and SVGAGI. This CDR3 contains 14 residues. Trimming removed 6 bases at V and 1 base at J, with 10 bases between. The CDR3, as DNA: TGTGCCAGCAGGACAGCGAATTCCTACAATGAGCAGTTCTTC. Translated: CASRTANSYNEQFF.

The chain couples TRBV6-4 to TRBJ2-2; the D call may be TRBD1 or TRBD2 (5 bases each). The CDR3 totals 14 residues. Germline CDR1 is MRHNA and CDR2 is SNTAGT. V gave up 6 bases and J gave up 6 bases, with 14 bases separating them. This CDR3 is CASRTVAGSGELFF. The CDR3 DNA sequence: TGTGCCAGCAGGACAGTGGCGGGCTCCGGGGAGCTGTTTTTT.

The chain is built from TRBV6-6 and TRBJ2-7; TRBD2 aligns across 8 bases. CDR3 length equals 15 residues. Germline CDR1 is MNHNY and CDR2 is SVGAGI (reference sequence). With V trimmed by 0 bases and J by 3 bases, 4 bases remained unmatched. This CDR3 is CASSYSRAGDYEQYF. The CDR3 DNA reads TGTGCCAGCAGTTACTCGCGAGCGGGAGACTACGAGCAGTACTTC.

This clone was seen more than once but under ten times. The chain recombines TRBV27 with TRBJ2-2; D gene ambiguous. Germline V gives CDR1 MNHEY, CDR2 SMNVEV (reference sequence). V was trimmed by 1 base and J by 4 bases, leaving 7 bases between them. This CDR3 is 14 amino acids long. The CDR3 is CASSLWGSTGELFF. DNA of the CDR3: TGTGCCAGCAGTTTATGGGGTTCCACCGGGGAGCTGTTTTTT.

This clone was seen a single time. V gene TRBV5-4 combines with J gene TRBJ2-7; D not certain. Germline loops: CDR1 SGHNT, CDR2 YYREEE (reference sequence). V was shortened by 0 bases and J by 2 bases, with 9 bases between the two germline ends. The CDR3 contains 14 residues. For the CDR3, the DNA is TGTGCCAGCAGCTTGGGGGCAGATACCTACGAGCAGTACTTC. It specifies CASSLGADTYEQYF.

Note on this clone: One junction end disagrees with the germline gene, perhaps due to a read error. The chain is built from TRBV7-3 and TRBJ2-1; possibly TRBD2 for D (6 bases). This CDR3 contains 13 residues. Germline V gene sequence: CDR1 SGHTA, CDR2 FQGTGA. The CDR3: CASSLNSGTSRVF. The CDR3 nucleotides read TGTGCCAGCAGCTTAAATAGCGGAACCTCACGGGTCTTC.

J is TRBJ1-1 and V is TRBV14, with D possibly matching TRBD1 (6 bases). Trimming cost V 4 bases and J 0 bases, with 12 bases left between them. The CDR3 sequence is 15 residues long. The germline V gene has CDR1 SGHDN and CDR2 FVKESK. The CDR3 nucleotides are TGTGCCAGCAGCCGGGCGGGGGCTTTGAACACTGAAGCTTTCTTT. This gives the protein CASSRAGALNTEAFF.